This record covers a single T cell receptor beta chain. The antigen remains unidentified. These data originate in a study of cytomegalovirus exposure and HLA in healthy donors. The germline V gene encodes CDR1 MNHNS and CDR2 SASEGT. V lost 4 bases, J lost 5 bases, and 6 bases stayed unmatched. The CDR3 runs to 15 residues. Whole-study results and caveats: Another analysis was done later, and it associated around 17,000 TCR beta sequences with HLA alleles at 0.05 false discovery rate.

Both 60 Vbeta primers and 13 Jbeta primers went into the PCR. Sequenced by immunoSEQ multiplex PCR; TCRdb stores in-frame clones only, minus some. The sample includes hundreds of thousands of clones, around 80% of them seen just once. V gene TRBV6-1 combines with J gene TRBJ2-2, with 8 bases matching TRBD2. The source material was PBMCs. This receptor was identified in a woman in her fifties or sixties in good health and CMV-seropositive. The CDR3 bases are TGTGCCAGCAGTGGAACTAGCGGAGCAACCGGGGAGCTGTTTTTT. Protein: CASSGTSGATGELFF.